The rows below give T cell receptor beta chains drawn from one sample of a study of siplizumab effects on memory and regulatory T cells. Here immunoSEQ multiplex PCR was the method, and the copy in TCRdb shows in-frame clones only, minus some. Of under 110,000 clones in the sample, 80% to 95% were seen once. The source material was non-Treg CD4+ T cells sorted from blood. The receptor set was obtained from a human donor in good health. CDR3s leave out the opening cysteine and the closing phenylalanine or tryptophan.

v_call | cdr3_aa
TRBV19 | ASSIPTSLPTSGSGMTQY
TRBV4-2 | ASSQDGPLQRWELF
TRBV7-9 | ASSRPEAGDEQY
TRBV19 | ASSIDIRVSETQY
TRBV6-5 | ASSSQGHYLTNQY
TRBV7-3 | ASSLELVGHEQF
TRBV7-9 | ASSPLLSAGVSDTQY
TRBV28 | ASSPKGPGYGYT
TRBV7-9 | ASREGLDTEAF
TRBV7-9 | ASSLLAPGANVLT
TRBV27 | ASSFRVAGTEAF
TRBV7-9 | ASSSQGYPSGNTIY
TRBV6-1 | ASSEKGEGARLNYGYT
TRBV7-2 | ASSLMGLAGAGELF
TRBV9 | ASRRSILSTDTQY
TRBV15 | ATSTWTSEASNEQF
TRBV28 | ASSFYTEAF
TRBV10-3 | AISESQVTEAF
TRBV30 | AWSLTSYEQY
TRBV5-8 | ASSLSLTNEQF
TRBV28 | ASSAGQGDYGYT
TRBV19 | ASSFSGSSYNEQF
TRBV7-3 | ASSPHGTTPEQF
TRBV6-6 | ASSYSGNTGELF
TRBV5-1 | ASSGRDRVVDEQY
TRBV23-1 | ASSRSNQPQH
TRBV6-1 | ASRLDRSTDTQY
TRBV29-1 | SVDRASGSTGNEQF
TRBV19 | ASSVDRGRAF
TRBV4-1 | ASSQEGTSGRHRPYEQY
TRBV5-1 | ASGRAGGGTDTQY
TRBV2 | ASSDVVGRRGPGNTIY
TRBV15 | ATSTRLNTEAF
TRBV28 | ASSQQGRSSGANVLT
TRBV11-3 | ASSLDGTPRETQY
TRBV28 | ASSRLGLEGY
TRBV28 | ASRGPLNQPQH